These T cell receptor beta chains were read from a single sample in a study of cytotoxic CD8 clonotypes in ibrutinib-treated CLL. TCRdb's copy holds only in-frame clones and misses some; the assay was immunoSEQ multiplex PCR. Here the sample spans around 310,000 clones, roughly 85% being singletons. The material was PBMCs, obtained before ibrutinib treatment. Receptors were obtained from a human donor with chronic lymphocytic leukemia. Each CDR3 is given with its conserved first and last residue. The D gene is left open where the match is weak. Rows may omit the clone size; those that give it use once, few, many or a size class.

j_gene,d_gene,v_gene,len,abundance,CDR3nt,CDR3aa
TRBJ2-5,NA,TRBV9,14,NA,TGTGCCAGCAGCCCACCCTTGGAGGTAGGGACCCAGTACTTC,CASSPPLEVGTQYF
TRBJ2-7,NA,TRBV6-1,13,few,TGTGCCAGCAGCATTAACTACGGCTACGAGCAGTACTTC,CASSINYGYEQYF
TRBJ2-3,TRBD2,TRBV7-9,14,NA,TGTGCCAGCAACGGGACTATTTCCACAGATACGCAGTATTTT,CASNGTISTDTQYF
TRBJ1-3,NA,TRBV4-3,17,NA,TGCGCCAGCAGCCAAGATAATCTGGGGGGTAATCGAAACACCATATATTTT,CASSQDNLGGNRNTIYF
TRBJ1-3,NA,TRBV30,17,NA,TGTGCCTGGAGTCCCCCCGGGACCGGGGTTTTTGGAAACACCATATATTTT,CAWSPPGTGVFGNTIYF
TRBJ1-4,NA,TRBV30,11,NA,TGTGCCTGGAGTGAGGGAAAAAAACTGTTTTTT,CAWSEGKKLFF
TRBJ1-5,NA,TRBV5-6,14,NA,TGTGCCAGCAGCCTGTGGGGAAGCAATCAGCCCCAGCATTTT,CASSLWGSNQPQHF
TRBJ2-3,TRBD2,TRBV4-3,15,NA,TGCGCCAGCAGCCAAGGCGGGAGTAGCACAGATACGCAGTATTTT,CASSQGGSSTDTQYF
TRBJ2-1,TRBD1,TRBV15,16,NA,TGTGCCACCAGCACCGAACAGGGGGCGTTCGGTAGTGGGCAGTTCTTC,CATSTEQGAFGSGQFF
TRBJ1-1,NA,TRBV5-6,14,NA,TGTGCCAGCAGCTTGGGTATCAAGAACACTGAAGCTTTCTTT,CASSLGIKNTEAFF
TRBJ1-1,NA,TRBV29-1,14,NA,TGCAGCGTTCTAGCCCAGGGAGTGAACACTGAAGCTTTCTTT,CSVLAQGVNTEAFF
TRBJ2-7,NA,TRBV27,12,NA,TGTGCCACACGAACGAGGGTCCACGAGCAGTACTTC,CATRTRVHEQYF
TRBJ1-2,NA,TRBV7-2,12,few,TGTGCCAGCAGCCTACAGGGTTACGGCTACACCTTC,CASSLQGYGYTF
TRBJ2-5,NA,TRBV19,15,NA,TGTGCCAGTAGTATTTCCGAGACTAGGCCCGAGACCCAGTACTTC,CASSISETRPETQYF
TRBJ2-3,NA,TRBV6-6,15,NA,TGTGCCAGCGTTCCTGCGGGTACTAGCACAGATACGCAGTATTTT,CASVPAGTSTDTQYF
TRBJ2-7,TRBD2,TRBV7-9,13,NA,TGTGCCAGCAGCTTCTCGGGACTAGCGGAGTTGTACTTC,CASSFSGLAELYF
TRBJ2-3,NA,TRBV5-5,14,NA,TGTGCCAGCAGCTTTATAGCTAGCACAGATACGCAGTATTTT,CASSFIASTDTQYF
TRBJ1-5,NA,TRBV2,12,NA,TGTGCCAGTCAGGGTGAGGATCAGCCCCAGCATTTT,CASQGEDQPQHF
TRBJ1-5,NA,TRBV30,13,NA,TGTGCCTGGAGTATAGGAGGAAATCAGCCCCAGCATTTT,CAWSIGGNQPQHF
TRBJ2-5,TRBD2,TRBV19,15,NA,TGTGCCAGTAGTATACCTAGCGGGAGCGGGGAGACCCAGTACTTC,CASSIPSGSGETQYF
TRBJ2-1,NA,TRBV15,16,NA,TGTGCCACCAGCAGAGGGGGCGGCACCCTATATAATGAGCAGTTCTTC,CATSRGGGTLYNEQFF
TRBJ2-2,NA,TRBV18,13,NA,TGTGCCAGCTCACCACCGACACAGACGGGGGTGTTTTTT,CASSPPTQTGVFF
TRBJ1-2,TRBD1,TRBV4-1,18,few,TGCGCCAGCAGCCAAGTTCGCGACAGGGCGTCTCAGAACTATGGCTACACCTTC,CASSQVRDRASQNYGYTF
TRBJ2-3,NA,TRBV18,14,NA,TGTGCCAGCTCACCGGATGGGACCACAGATACGCAGTATTTT,CASSPDGTTDTQYF
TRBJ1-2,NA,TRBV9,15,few,TGTGCCAGCAGCGACGAAGACAGGCCCAACTATGGCTACACCTTC,CASSDEDRPNYGYTF
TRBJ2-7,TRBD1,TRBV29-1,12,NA,TGCAGCGTTCGGACAGGGGTGGACGAGCAGTACTTC,CSVRTGVDEQYF
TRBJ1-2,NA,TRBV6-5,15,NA,TGTGCCAGCAGTTACTCGGGCTGGGTACAAGGTGGCTACACCTTC,CASSYSGWVQGGYTF
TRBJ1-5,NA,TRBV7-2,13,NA,TGTGCCAGCAGCTTAGAAAGCAATCAGCCCCAGCATTTT,CASSLESNQPQHF
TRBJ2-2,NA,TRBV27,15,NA,TGTGCCAGCACCTCTTGGCGGGACTACACCGGGGAGCTGTTTTTT,CASTSWRDYTGELFF
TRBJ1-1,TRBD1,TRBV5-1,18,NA,TGCGCCAGCAGCTTGGTCCCGACAGGGTTCATGGCGAACACTGAAGCTTTCTTT,CASSLVPTGFMANTEAFF
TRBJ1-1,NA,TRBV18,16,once,TGTGCCAGCTCACCCACTCCCGGGGTTCGAGGCACTGAAGCTTTCTTT,CASSPTPGVRGTEAFF
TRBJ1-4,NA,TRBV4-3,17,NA,TGCGCCAGCAGCCAAGATTTCCCCCGGGGAACTAATGAAAAACTGTTTTTT,CASSQDFPRGTNEKLFF
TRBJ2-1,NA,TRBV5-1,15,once,TGCGCCAGCAATGGGGATGGATTGGGGGTCAATGAGCAGTTCTTC,CASNGDGLGVNEQFF
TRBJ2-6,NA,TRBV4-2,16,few,TGTGCCAGCAGCCATGACAGACGCTCTGGGGCCAACGTCCTGACTTTC,CASSHDRRSGANVLTF
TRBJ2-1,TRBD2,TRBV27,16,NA,TGTGCCAGCAGTTTGACTAGCGCTAGCTCCTACAATGAGCAGTTCTTC,CASSLTSASSYNEQFF
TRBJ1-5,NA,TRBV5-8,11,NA,TGTGCCAGCAGCTCCTATCAGCCCCAGCATTTT,CASSSYQPQHF
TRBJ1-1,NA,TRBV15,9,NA,TGTGCCGCGGGGGATACGGCTTTCTTT,CAAGDTAFF
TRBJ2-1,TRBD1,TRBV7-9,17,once,TGTGCCAGCAGCTGGGATATGTGGGACAGGGCTGTCGGTGAGCAGTTCTTC,CASSWDMWDRAVGEQFF
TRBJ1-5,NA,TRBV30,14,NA,TGTGCCTGGAGTGTACGGGCGAACAATCAGCCCCAGCATTTT,CAWSVRANNQPQHF
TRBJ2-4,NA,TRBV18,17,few,TGTGCCAGCTCACCCGATATCCCGGGACGGGTCGGAAACATTCAGTACTTC,CASSPDIPGRVGNIQYF
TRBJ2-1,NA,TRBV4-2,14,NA,TGTGCCAGCAGCCAAGAGGACCGCATAGGTGAGCAGTTCTTC,CASSQEDRIGEQFF
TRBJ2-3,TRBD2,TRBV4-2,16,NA,TGTGCCAGCAGCCTCCTATCGAGCGGGACCGTAGATACGCAGTATTTT,CASSLLSSGTVDTQYF
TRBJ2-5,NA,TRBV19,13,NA,TGTGCCAGTAAGGAGGGGGGCATGGAGACCCAGTACTTC,CASKEGGMETQYF
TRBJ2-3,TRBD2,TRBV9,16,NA,TGTGCCAGCAGCGTAGAGGCGGGAGTAAACACAGATACGCAGTATTTT,CASSVEAGVNTDTQYF
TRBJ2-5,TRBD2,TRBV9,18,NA,TGTGCCAGCAGCCTCGGGACTAGCGGAGGGGGGTACCAAGAGACCCAGTACTTC,CASSLGTSGGGYQETQYF
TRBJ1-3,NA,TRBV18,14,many,TGTGCCAGCTCACCTCCCCAGGGGGGAAACACCATATATTTT,CASSPPQGGNTIYF
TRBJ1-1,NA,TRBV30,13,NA,TGTGCCTGGAGTGTAGGGCAGTACACTGAAGCTTTCTTT,CAWSVGQYTEAFF
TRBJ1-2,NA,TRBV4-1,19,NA,TGCGCCAGCAGCCAGAATCAGGTAGCTCTCGAAGGCCCTTCCTATGGCTACACCTTC,CASSQNQVALEGPSYGYTF
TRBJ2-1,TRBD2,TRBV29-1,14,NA,TGCAGCGCCGCGACTAGCGGGAGTTTAAATGAGCAGTTCTTC,CSAATSGSLNEQFF
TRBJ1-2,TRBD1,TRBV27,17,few,TGTGCCAGCAGATATACTCGAGGACAGGGAGAGAACTATGGCTACACCTTC,CASRYTRGQGENYGYTF
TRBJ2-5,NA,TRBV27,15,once,TGTGCCAGCAACTTCCTAGGCGCAGCACAAGAGACCCAGTACTTC,CASNFLGAAQETQYF